The 9 T cell receptor beta chains presented below share a single source sample, sequenced in a study of T cells after yellow fever vaccination. Each CDR3 protein gets one entry after TCRdb re-called the 5' RACE reads with MiXCR. The sample yields hundreds of thousands of distinct CDR3 sequences, about 12% seen once. The starting material was PBMCs, obtained on the day of the yellow fever booster vaccination. The receptors originated from a young man who received the YFV17D yellow fever vaccine.

This clonotype was detected only a few times. This sequence joins TRBV19 and TRBJ2-1; TRBD1 or TRBD2 may be the D gene (7 bases each). The CDR3 extends over 15 amino acids. The germline gives CDR1 LNHDA, CDR2 SQIVND (reference sequence). The V and J ends lost 7 bases and 8 bases respectively, with 21 bases between them. In nucleotides, the CDR3 is TGTGCCAGTACTCAACTAGCGCGGAGGGGGCATGAGCAGTTCTTC. Translating it yields CASTQLARRGHEQFF. Together with reference TRBV19 and TRBJ2-1, the CDR3 gives the full variable domain: DGGITQSPKYLFRKEGQNVTLSCEQNLNHDAMYWYRQDPGQGLRLIYYSQIVNDFQKGDIAEGYSVSREKKESFPLTVTSAQKNPTAFYLCASTQLARRGHEQFFGPGTRLTVL.

The chain couples TRBV7-2 to TRBJ1-2; 7 bases fit TRBD1. CDR1 and CDR2 from the germline V gene are SGHTA and FQGNSA. Unmatched junction bases numbered 10, after V lost 5 bases and J lost 7 bases. The CDR3 sequence is 14 residues long. The CDR3 region is CASSPPTGFLGYTF. CDR3 coding DNA: TGTGCCAGCAGCCCCCCGACAGGGTTTCTTGGCTACACCTTC.

V usage is TRBV18 and J usage is TRBJ2-1, with D perhaps TRBD2 (5 bases). Germline values: CDR1 KGHSH, CDR2 LQKENI. V was shortened by 7 bases and J by 4 bases, with 14 bases between the two germline ends. This CDR3 contains 14 residues. The CDR3 region has the DNA TGTGCCAGCTTACTAGTGGAGCGATACAATGAGCAGTTCTTC. It is translated as CASLLVERYNEQFF.

The chain has TRBV6-1 and TRBJ2-4; 9 bases fit TRBD2. Germline V gene data show CDR1 as MNHNS and CDR2 as SASEGT. V lost 5 bases and J lost 5; bases outside the gene matches: 7. The CDR3 runs to 15 residues. As DNA, the CDR3 is TGTGCCAGCAGTCCCGAGACTAGCGGAGAAAACATTCAGTACTTC. This encodes CASSPETSGENIQYF.

This clonotype was observed a few times. The chain uses TRBV20-1 and TRBJ2-2; D may be TRBD2 (6 bases). CDR1 is DFQATT, CDR2 SNEGSKA, per germline (reference sequence). The CDR3 runs 13 residues. Trimming removed 5 bases from V and 4 bases from J, with 11 bases in between. The CDR3 here is CSAPAGGTGELFF. CDR3 nucleotide sequence: TGCAGTGCTCCCGCCGGGGGCACCGGGGAGCTGTTTTTT.

The chain combines TRBV7-2 with TRBJ1-5, with a tentative D call TRBD1 (5 bases). The ends were cut back, 5 bases at V and 0 bases at J, with 11 bases in the middle. CDR3 size: 15 residues. Germline V CDR1 and CDR2: SGHTA, FQGNSA. The CDR3 region has the DNA TGTGCCAGCAGCGGGACGTCTTATAGCAATCAGCCCCAGCATTTT. It is translated as CASSGTSYSNQPQHF.

This clonotype was observed a handful of times. This chain uses TRBV29-1 with TRBJ1-5; D may be TRBD1 (5 bases). V was pared by 4 bases and J by 3 bases, with 10 bases between. From germline, CDR1 is SQVTM and CDR2 ANQGSEA. This CDR3 region has 13 residues. The CDR3 coding sequence is TGCAGCGTTGGAGCAGGGCCCAATCAGCCCCAGCATTTT. Protein product: CSVGAGPNQPQHF.

This clonotype has a handful of counts. The rearrangement links TRBV2 to TRBJ2-3; 10 bases are a match to TRBD2. V gave up 0 bases and J gave up 6 bases; unmatched junction bases: 9. CDR3 length: 17 amino acids. Germline CDR1 SNHLY, CDR2 FYNNEI. CDR3: CASSEAGAGGLFDTQYF. CDR3 sequence (DNA): TGTGCCAGCAGTGAAGCGGGAGCGGGAGGGCTTTTTGATACGCAGTATTTT.

V is TRBV20-1 and J is TRBJ2-7; D remains ambiguous. V lost 5 bases, J lost 7 bases, and 21 bases lay in between. CDR3 length: 14 residues. Looked up from germline, CDR1 is DFQATT and CDR2 is SNEGSKA (reference sequence). The CDR3 region is CSASLFGEVWEQYF. Written as DNA, the CDR3 is TGCAGTGCTTCCCTTTTTGGGGAAGTCTGGGAGCAGTACTTC.